What follows describes a single T cell receptor beta chain. Its antigen remains unidentified. These data come from a study of T-cell memory formation after mild COVID-19. Turning to the study itself: TCR clusters showed largely donor specificity. Study-wide findings and caveats: From day 15 to 85, contracting clones were balanced between CD4 and CD8, whereas later expanders leaned toward CD4+.

The V gene lost 4 bases and the J gene lost 2 bases, with 14 bases spanning the gap. Germline CDR1 SEHNR, CDR2 FQNEAQ (reference sequence). CDR3 length equals 15 residues. TCR alpha and TCR beta cDNA libraries with sample barcodes and UMIs came from 5'RACE using constant-segment primers. One entry per CDR3 protein results from TCRdb running MiXCR on the 5' RACE reads. The sample includes approximately 480,000 distinct CDR3 sequences, roughly 20% of them seen just once. Sequencing was done on a sample of PBMCs or a T cell subset sorted from them (not recorded which). The gene calls are TRBV7-9 and TRBJ1-2; D is unresolved. This clonotype originated in an adult woman who had mild COVID-19 (a few samples of this study predate the infection). Cell type and time point are not known. The CDR3 coding sequence is TGTGCCAGCAGCTCACTCGAAAATCCAAACTATGGCTACACCTTC. It yields the protein CASSSLENPNYGYTF.